The 27 T cell receptor beta chains below all came from one sample that was sequenced in a study of T-cell memory formation after mild COVID-19. TCRdb re-called the 5' RACE reads with MiXCR, one entry per CDR3 protein. The sample lists about 340,000 distinct CDR3 sequences, more than 15% occurring once. Sequencing input: PBMCs or a T cell subset sorted from them (not recorded which). The receptor set was obtained from a man aged 18 to 35 who had mild COVID-19 (a few samples of this study predate the infection). Cell type and time point are not known.

As regards this clonotype: Being one base from a much bigger clone, this may be a read error. The gene calls are TRBV6-2 or TRBV6-3 and TRBJ1-5; 7 positions agree with TRBD1. With 5 bases clipped from V and 4 bases from J, the junction kept 2 bases outside the gene matches. Per germline, CDR1 MNHEY and CDR2 SVGEGT. The CDR3 runs to 13 residues. The CDR3 sequence: CASSTQGNQPQHF. The CDR3 nucleotides are TGTGCCAGCAGTACACAGGGGAATCAGCCCCAGCATTTT.

The genes are TRBV24-1 and TRBJ2-2; D possibly matches TRBD1 or TRBD2 (5 bases each). The V end was cut by 3 bases, the J end by 1 base, with 11 bases between. The germline gives CDR1 KGHDR, CDR2 SFDVKD. The CDR3 runs to 16 residues. The CDR3 sequence is CATSDRERGNTGELFF. Here the CDR3 DNA reads TGTGCCACCAGTGATCGGGAAAGGGGGAACACCGGGGAGCTGTTTTTT.

CDR3 residues: CASTTPGRSGYEQFF. CDR3 coding DNA: TGTGCCAGCACCACGCCGGGACGAAGCGGCTATGAGCAGTTCTTC. The gene calls are TRBV6-1 and TRBJ2-1, with D perhaps being TRBD1 or TRBD2 (5 bases each). This CDR3 is 15 amino acids long. Trimming removed 7 bases from V and 8 bases from J, with 21 bases in between. Germline CDR1 MNHNS, CDR2 SASEGT.

This clonotype was picked up a small number of times. CDR3 protein: CASSQSSDEQYF. The CDR3 region has the DNA TGTGCCAGCAGCCAGTCTAGTGACGAGCAGTACTTC. The chain couples TRBV3-1 to TRBJ2-7; D ambiguous. V lost 3 bases to trimming and J lost 5 bases, with 8 bases between them. Germline V gene lookup returns CDR1 LGHDT and CDR2 YNNKEL (reference sequence). This CDR3 has 12 residues.

This clonotype was detected only a few times. V gene TRBV6-5 combines with J gene TRBJ1-4; maybe TRBD1 (6 bases). Germline V lookup: CDR1 MNHEY, CDR2 SVGAGI. The CDR3 length is 14 residues. V dropped 2 bases and J dropped 7 bases, with 11 bases sitting between them. This CDR3 is CASSYQGPGEKLFF. CDR3 nucleotides: TGTGCCAGCAGTTACCAGGGGCCTGGTGAAAAACTGTTTTTT.

The chain carries TRBV3-1 and TRBJ2-3, with a tentative D call TRBD2 (6 bases). The length of the CDR3 is 15 residues. CDR1 is LGHDT and CDR2 is YNNKEL in the germline V gene (reference sequence). V was pared by 3 bases and J by 2 bases, with 12 bases between. CDR3 in amino acids: CASSQRAGTTDTQYF. DNA for the CDR3: TGTGCCAGCAGCCAGAGGGCGGGGACCACAGATACGCAGTATTTT.

The chain has TRBV2 and TRBJ1-1, with D unclear. Trimming took off 2 bases at V and 6 bases at J, with 10 bases between the two ends. Germline CDR1 SNHLY, CDR2 FYNNEI. The CDR3 length is 13 residues. The CDR3 coding sequence is TGTGCCAGCAGTGAATTTGGGGTTGCTGAAGCTTTCTTT. Its protein is CASSEFGVAEAFF.

The V and J genes are TRBV20-1 and TRBJ2-1; unclear D gene. The CDR3 totals 14 residues. V was pared by 0 bases and J by 6 bases, with 12 bases between. CDR1 is DFQATT, CDR2 SNEGSKA, per germline (reference sequence). In DNA form, the CDR3 reads TGCAGTGCTAGAGATTTGTCCCTGCTCAATGAGCAGTTCTTC. Its protein product is CSARDLSLLNEQFF.

This clonotype was counted between two and nine times. This chain links TRBV6-2 or TRBV6-3 with TRBJ2-2; 11 bases match TRBD1. Germline V gene sequence: CDR1 MNHEY, CDR2 SVGEGT. This CDR3 is built from 19 residues. Germline trimming cut 6 bases from V and 3 bases from J; bases unmatched to any gene: 15. Here the CDR3 reads CASRPGTGGFSRYTGELFF. CDR3 bases: TGTGCCAGCAGGCCCGGGACAGGGGGATTTTCCCGATACACCGGGGAGCTGTTTTTT.

The rearrangement uses TRBV6-2 or TRBV6-3 and TRBJ2-1; 7 positions match TRBD2. V shed 1 base, J shed 9 bases, and the junction held 9 bases outside the gene matches. Germline V lookup: CDR1 MNHEY, CDR2 SVGEGT. CDR3 size: 15 residues. CDR3 sequence (DNA): TGTGCCAGCAGTTACTGGCGGGGGAGCCGAGTTGAGCAGTTCTTC. Amino acid sequence: CASSYWRGSRVEQFF.

This clonotype was seen more than once but under ten times. The CDR3 region is CASTAAGGGSPLHF. The CDR3 nucleotides read TGTGCCAGCACTGCGGCGGGGGGCGGTTCACCCCTCCACTTT. This chain uses TRBV12-3 or TRBV12-4 with TRBJ1-6; D is perhaps TRBD1 (6 bases). The CDR3 extends over 14 amino acids. V was shortened by 7 bases and J by 9 bases, with 16 bases between the two germline ends.

This clonotype was recorded a few times. V gene TRBV5-8 combines with J gene TRBJ1-2; D is possibly TRBD1 (5 bases). Between the trimmed V and J ends, which lost 4 bases and 0 bases, there was a span of 13 bases. The CDR3 covers 15 residues. Germline-derived CDR1 and CDR2 are SGHTS and YDEGEE. CDR3 DNA: TGTGCCAGCAGCCAGTGGGACGGAGCTAACTATGGCTACACCTTC. The encoded protein is CASSQWDGANYGYTF.

This clonotype was observed a handful of times. The rearrangement joins TRBV7-9 to TRBJ1-1; TRBD1 might be the D (5 bases). CDR3 length equals 13 residues. V was shortened by 7 bases and J by 7 bases, with 16 bases between the two germline ends. CDR1 is SEHNR, CDR2 FQNEAQ, per germline (reference sequence). The CDR3 loop reads CASTRRGKGEAFF. In DNA, the CDR3 is TGTGCCAGCACCCGCCGGGGGAAGGGTGAAGCTTTCTTT.

This clonotype was seen a few times. CDR3 loop: CASSSVGGQETQYF. The CDR3 DNA follows: TGTGCCAGCAGCTCGGTCGGTGGTCAAGAGACCCAGTACTTC. The genes are TRBV9 and TRBJ2-5, with D hard to call. V lost 4 bases to trimming and J lost 2 bases, with 12 bases between them. Per the germline V gene, CDR1 is SGDLS and CDR2 is YYNGEE. The CDR3 spans 14 residues. Complete variable domain (other parts from reference TRBV9 and TRBJ2-5): DSGVTQTPKHLITATGQRVTLRCSPRSGDLSVYWYQQSLDQGLQFLIQYYNGEERAKGNILERFSAQQFPDLHSELNLSSLELGDSALYFCASSSVGGQETQYFGPGTRLLVL.

This clonotype came up many times. This chain uses TRBV5-1 with TRBJ2-1; D unclear. Trimming cost V 0 bases and J 3 bases, with 10 bases left between them. In germline, CDR1 is SGHRS, CDR2 YFSETQ. This CDR3 has 15 amino acids. Written as DNA, the CDR3 is TGCGCCAGCAGCTTGGTCCGCAACGACTACAATGAGCAGTTCTTC. Translation gives CASSLVRNDYNEQFF.

V is TRBV9 and J is TRBJ2-4; no clear D gene. This CDR3 spans 15 amino acids. Germline loops: CDR1 SGDLS, CDR2 YYNGEE. The V end was cut by 0 bases, the J end by 5 bases, with 12 bases between. The CDR3 loop is CASSVVGMSENIQYF. For the CDR3, the DNA is TGTGCCAGCAGCGTAGTGGGGATGTCAGAAAACATTCAGTACTTC.

The sample holds a few counts of this clonotype. The chain couples TRBV20-1 to TRBJ2-2, with D possibly matching TRBD1 (6 bases). This CDR3 comprises 14 residues. Germline loops: CDR1 DFQATT, CDR2 SNEGSKA (reference sequence). Trimming cost V 6 bases and J 0 bases, with 11 bases left between them. CDR3 amino acids: CSAGDRTNTGELFF. The CDR3 DNA sequence: TGCAGTGCAGGCGACAGGACGAACACCGGGGAGCTGTTTTTT.

This clonotype was recorded a few times. CDR3 amino acids: CASSFLGTSLDGYTF. CDR3 sequence (DNA): TGTGCCAGCAGCTTTCTCGGGACAAGTTTGGATGGCTACACCTTC. This chain uses TRBV7-2 with TRBJ1-2; TRBD1 is a possible D gene (6 bases). Looked up from germline, CDR1 is SGHTA and CDR2 is FQGNSA. With 3 bases removed from V and 6 bases from J, the gap between germline ends came to 17 bases. This CDR3 has 15 amino acids.

V usage is TRBV4-1 and J usage is TRBJ2-3; D remains ambiguous. The CDR3 has 17 residues. Germline V CDR1 and CDR2: MGHRA, YSYEKL. V dropped 1 base and J dropped 0 bases, with 14 bases sitting between them. The CDR3 region is CASSQGHRVSSTDTQYF. The CDR3 DNA is TGCGCCAGCAGCCAAGGCCACCGGGTATCTAGCACAGATACGCAGTATTTT.

This clonotype has a count of ten or more. The V call is TRBV2, the J call TRBJ1-3; tentatively, D is TRBD1 (5 bases). The CDR3 extends over 15 amino acids. V gave up 6 bases and J gave up 0 bases, with 12 bases separating them. The V gene's germline CDR1 is SNHLY and CDR2 FYNNEI. The CDR3 loop is CASRRRQFSGNTIYF. The CDR3 bases are TGTGCCAGCAGGCGCCGACAGTTCTCTGGAAACACCATATATTTT.

V usage is TRBV3-1 and J usage is TRBJ2-7, with a weak D call TRBD1 (5 bases). The CDR3 totals 14 residues. Trimming pared 4 bases from V and 1 base from J, leaving 11 bases between. Looked up from germline, CDR1 is LGHDT and CDR2 is YNNKEL (reference sequence). The CDR3 region is CASSLIGHSYEQYF. In DNA, the CDR3 is TGTGCCAGCAGCCTCATAGGACATTCCTACGAGCAGTACTTC.

This clonotype occurred a few times. This chain links TRBV12-3 or TRBV12-4 with TRBJ2-1; 14 nucleotides agree with TRBD2. The CDR3 is 17 residues long. Unmatched junction bases numbered 11, after V lost 8 bases and J lost 5 bases. CDR3 DNA sequence: TGTGCCAGCCAGCGGGGACTAGCGGGGGCGTTCGACAATGAGCAGTTCTTC. Residues: CASQRGLAGAFDNEQFF.

The chain carries TRBV5-6 and TRBJ2-1; tentatively, D is TRBD2 (6 bases). The CDR3 contains 13 residues. Trimming stripped 3 bases from V and 11 bases from J, with 15 bases between. Germline assignment: CDR1 SGHDT and CDR2 YYEEEE. The CDR3 region is CASSWRGGSQQFF. The CDR3 DNA sequence: TGTGCCAGCAGCTGGAGGGGCGGCAGCCAGCAGTTCTTC.

The J gene is TRBJ1-1, the V gene TRBV4-1; 10 nucleotides agree with TRBD1. V was pared by 1 base and J by 12 bases, with 8 bases of the junction left unmatched. This CDR3 is 14 amino acids long. In germline, CDR1 is MGHRA, CDR2 YSYEKL. The CDR3 DNA reads as TGCGCCAGCAGCCAAGTGGGGACAGGGGAGAATCCTTTCTTT. It specifies CASSQVGTGENPFF.

The gene calls are TRBV5-1 and TRBJ1-1, with D possibly TRBD1 on 5 matching bases. The CDR3 runs 15 residues. Trimming shortened V by 0 bases and J by 4 bases, and 13 bases separated the two germline ends. Germline V CDR1 and CDR2: SGHRS, YFSETQ. The CDR3 sequence is CASSLVLSGGTEAFF. DNA of the CDR3: TGCGCCAGCAGCTTGGTTCTATCCGGGGGCACTGAAGCTTTCTTT. Together with reference TRBV5-1 and TRBJ1-1, the CDR3 gives the full variable domain: KAGVTQTPRYLIKTRGQQVTLSCSPISGHRSVSWYQQTPGQGLQFLFEYFSETQRNKGNFPGRFSGRQFSNSRSEMNVSTLELGDSALYLCASSLVLSGGTEAFFGQGTRLTVV.

This clonotype showed up just a few times. CDR3 nucleotide sequence: TGTGCCAGCACCTTGGGGGGCCCGAACACCGGGGAGCTGTTTTTT. It codes for CASTLGGPNTGELFF. This chain uses TRBV12-3 or TRBV12-4 with TRBJ2-2; D possibly uses TRBD1 or TRBD2 (6 bases each). Trimming left V 7 bases short and J 0 bases short, with 12 bases between. CDR3 length equals 15 residues.

In its sample, this clonotype was seen a few times. V is TRBV5-1 and J is TRBJ2-3; D is undetermined. Trimming took 0 bases from V and 5 from J, leaving 13 bases between them. The length of the CDR3 is 15 residues. The V gene's germline CDR1 is SGHRS and CDR2 YFSETQ. The CDR3 loop is CASSLAEYSEDTQYF. The CDR3 DNA sequence: TGCGCCAGCAGCTTGGCAGAGTACTCGGAAGATACGCAGTATTTT.